The 30 T cell receptor beta chains below all came from one sample that was sequenced in a study of T cell clonotyping in hematopoietic cell transplantation. Time point reported: recipient sample about 28 days before transplant, after cytoreduction. Profiling relied on immunoSEQ multiplex PCR, and the TCRdb table lists in-frame clones only, not all of them. The sample yields 49,000 or so clones, 80% to 85% seen once. Here the sequenced sample was peripheral blood mononuclear cells, taken before stem cell transplant. The receptors were sampled from a man between 60 and 75 years old with myelodysplastic syndrome. Some clones in this sample may be carry-over from other donors' samples.

CDR3 amino acids: CASSFRQSNEKLFF. The CDR3 region has the DNA TGTGCCAGCAGTTTTCGGCAGTCTAATGAAAAACTGTTTTTT. The chain combines TRBV28 with TRBJ1-4; no firm D call. V lost 3 bases and J lost 3, with 8 bases in between. The CDR3 runs to 14 residues. CDR1 and CDR2 (germline): MDHEN, SYDVKM.

The chain employs TRBV30 and TRBJ1-4, with TRBD1 matching over 12 bases. The ends lost 3 bases at V and 7 bases at J; junction bases unmatched: 6. Germline values: CDR1 GTSNPN, CDR2 SVGIG (reference sequence). The CDR3 has 15 residues. The CDR3 loop reads CAWRMGQGAGEKLFF. The CDR3 bases are TGTGCCTGGAGAATGGGACAGGGGGCCGGTGAAAAACTGTTTTTT.

This sequence joins TRBV29-1 and TRBJ1-2; possibly TRBD1 for D (6 bases). V was shortened by 4 bases and J by 2 bases, with 14 bases between the two germline ends. Germline loops: CDR1 SQVTM, CDR2 ANQGSEA. The CDR3 is 14 amino acids. CDR3 bases: TGCAGCGTTGGGAACAGGGCATTCAACTATGGCTACACCTTC. It yields the protein CSVGNRAFNYGYTF.

CDR3 sequence (DNA): TGCGCCAGCAGCCTAAGACAGGGCAGCTATGGCTACACCTTC. Amino acid sequence: CASSLRQGSYGYTF. The chain links TRBV5-1 to TRBJ1-2; TRBD1 aligns across 7 bases. The CDR3 is 14 amino acids. The J segment lost 4 bases and the V segment lost 4 bases, leaving 7 bases of the junction unmatched. From germline, CDR1 is SGHRS and CDR2 YFSETQ. The full variable domain, rest sourced from reference TRBV5-1 and TRBJ1-2, is KAGVTQTPRYLIKTRGQQVTLSCSPISGHRSVSWYQQTPGQGLQFLFEYFSETQRNKGNFPGRFSGRQFSNSRSEMNVSTLELGDSALYLCASSLRQGSYGYTFGSGTRLTVV.

The rearrangement joins TRBV5-1 to TRBJ2-7, with D perhaps TRBD1 (7 bases). Germline V gene data show CDR1 as SGHRS and CDR2 as YFSETQ. This CDR3 has 14 amino acids. The germline V and J ends were trimmed by 6 bases and 1 base, with 14 bases remaining between them. The CDR3: CASKWQGGSYEQYF. The CDR3 DNA reads TGCGCCAGCAAGTGGCAGGGGGGATCCTACGAGCAGTACTTC.

The J gene is TRBJ2-7, the V gene TRBV18, with D possibly matching TRBD1 (6 bases). Trimming cost V 6 bases and J 2 bases, with 11 bases left between them. CDR1 KGHSH and CDR2 LQKENI come from the germline V gene. CDR3 length: 13 amino acids. DNA for the CDR3: TGTGCCAGCTCCCGGACAGAAACCTACGAGCAGTACTTC. Its protein product is CASSRTETYEQYF.

The chain is built from TRBV28 and TRBJ2-1; 8 nucleotides agree with TRBD2. V lost 8 bases to trimming and J lost 1 base; unmatched junction nucleotides: 10. Per germline, CDR1 MDHEN and CDR2 SYDVKM. This CDR3 is built from 16 residues. The DNA for the CDR3 is TGTGCCAGCGGATTGCGCGGGGGGTCGTCCTACAATGAGCAGTTCTTC. Protein: CASGLRGGSSYNEQFF.

The table lists this clone with a few counts. The genes are TRBV6-1 and TRBJ1-2, with a tentative D call TRBD1 (6 bases). The V gene lost 8 bases and the J gene lost 4 bases, with 20 bases spanning the gap. Per germline, CDR1 MNHNS and CDR2 SASEGT. This CDR3 has 15 residues. The DNA for the CDR3 is TGTGCCAGCCTTGACCCCGGACAGTTCTTCTATGGCTACACCTTC. The encoded protein is CASLDPGQFFYGYTF.

The rearrangement uses TRBV6-6 and TRBJ2-5, with 11 positions matching TRBD2. CDR3 size: 15 residues. Germline values: CDR1 MNHNY, CDR2 SVGAGI (reference sequence). After removal of 5 bases from V and 2 bases from J, the junction contained 4 bases not matched to a gene. The CDR3 bases are TGTGCCAGCAGTCTGACTAGCGGGGAGCAAGAGACCCAGTACTTC. It translates to CASSLTSGEQETQYF.

The chain links TRBV9 to TRBJ1-6; D ambiguous. The germline V gene has CDR1 SGDLS and CDR2 YYNGEE. This CDR3 comprises 14 residues. V was clipped by 3 bases and J by 10 bases, with 14 bases between them. CDR3 amino acids: CASSAGISNSPLHF. In DNA form, the CDR3 reads TGTGCCAGCAGCGCAGGCATAAGCAACTCACCCCTCCACTTT.

The chain has TRBV11-2 and TRBJ1-6; no reliable D call. CDR3 length equals 13 residues. Germline V gene sequence: CDR1 SGHAT, CDR2 FQNNGV. Trimming removed 1 base from V and 8 bases from J, with 6 bases in between. CDR3 sequence: CASSLALYSPLHF. The CDR3 bases are TGTGCCAGCAGCTTAGCCCTTTATTCACCCCTCCACTTT.

This rearrangement joins TRBV4-3 to TRBJ2-2; TRBD1 agrees at 8 bases. The trim removed 1 base at V and 5 bases at J, leaving 3 bases unmatched. CDR1 is LGHNA, CDR2 YSLEER, per germline. This CDR3 is built from 15 residues. CDR3 amino acids: CASSQVGQETGELFF. CDR3 coding DNA: TGCGCCAGCAGCCAAGTGGGACAGGAAACCGGGGAGCTGTTTTTT.

This sequence joins TRBV14 and TRBJ2-1; a possible D gene is TRBD2 (5 bases). From germline, CDR1 is SGHDN and CDR2 FVKESK. The CDR3 has 19 amino acids. Between the trimmed V and J ends, which lost 0 bases and 0 bases, there was a span of 18 bases. CDR3: CASSQDPVGWESSYNEQFF. The CDR3, as DNA: TGTGCCAGCAGCCAAGATCCGGTTGGCTGGGAGAGCTCCTACAATGAGCAGTTCTTC.

With regard to this clone: One junction end disagrees with the germline gene, perhaps due to a read error. The chain carries TRBV7-7 and TRBJ2-2; D call uncertain. Germline CDR1 is SSHAT and CDR2 is FNYEAQ (reference sequence). The CDR3 spans 14 residues. CDR3 coding DNA: TGTGCTAGCAGCTTACATGGGGACACCGGGGAGCTGTTTTTT. Translation gives CASSLHGDTGELFF.

This chain links TRBV6-1 with TRBJ2-5; possibly TRBD1 for D (6 bases). This CDR3 contains 14 residues. The germline V gene has CDR1 MNHNS and CDR2 SASEGT. Trimming took 5 bases from V and 3 from J, leaving 13 bases between them. The CDR3 DNA reads TGTGCCAGCAGTCGGACAGTACTAGAAGAGACCCAGTACTTC. Amino acids: CASSRTVLEETQYF.

The genes are TRBV15 and TRBJ1-3, with unresolved D. The CDR3 is 14 amino acids. V gave up 5 bases and J gave up 7 bases, with 15 bases separating them. Germline loops: CDR1 LNHNV, CDR2 YYDKDF (reference sequence). CDR3 sequence reads: CATSSKRDLNTIYF. CDR3 DNA: TGTGCCACCAGCTCCAAACGGGATCTGAACACCATATATTTT.

This clone was picked up one time. CDR3 amino acids: CARSPWGARGLSNEKLFF. Here the CDR3 DNA reads TGTGCCAGAAGCCCATGGGGAGCCAGGGGGCTATCTAATGAAAAACTGTTTTTT. The chain employs TRBV7-5 and TRBJ1-4; the table's D call of TRBD1 was not tested on the DNA. TRBV7-5 counts as a pseudogene. This CDR3 is built from 18 residues.

The rearrangement joins TRBV6-6 to TRBJ1-2, with TRBD1 identical over 8 bases. The CDR3 extends over 12 amino acids. Germline V CDR1 and CDR2: MNHNY, SVGAGI (reference sequence). J gave up 12 bases and V 5 bases, and 8 bases lay outside the gene matches. The CDR3 region is CASSRGQDFNTF. DNA of the CDR3: TGTGCCAGCAGTAGGGGACAGGACTTTAACACCTTC.

The chain is built from TRBV10-3 and TRBJ2-7, with D perhaps given as TRBD1 or TRBD2 (6 bases each). From germline, CDR1 is ENHRY and CDR2 SYGVKD. The CDR3 is made up of 16 amino acids. The ends were cut back, 0 bases at V and 1 base at J, with 13 bases in the middle. CDR3 DNA: TGTGCCATCAGTGAGTCTAGACAGGAGGGTTCCTACGAGCAGTACTTC. It encodes CAISESRQEGSYEQYF.

This clone was found once. The chain has TRBV28 and TRBJ2-1; 8 nucleotides match TRBD2. The V gene's germline CDR1 is MDHEN and CDR2 SYDVKM. V gave up 8 bases and J gave up 2 bases; unmatched junction bases: 5. CDR3 length: 14 residues. CDR3 DNA sequence: TGTGCCAGCCAAGCGGGGGATGCCTACAATGAGCAGTTCTTC. Translation: CASQAGDAYNEQFF.

This CDR3 is CASSLFDRNTGELFF. The CDR3 DNA follows: TGTGCCAGTAGTCTCTTCGACAGGAACACCGGGGAGCTGTTTTTT. The J gene is TRBJ2-2, the V gene TRBV19, with a possible D match to TRBD1 (5 bases). Between the trimmed V and J ends, which lost 5 bases and 1 base, there was a span of 11 bases. The V gene's germline CDR1 is LNHDA and CDR2 SQIVND (reference sequence). CDR3 length: 15 residues.

The rearrangement uses TRBV5-6 and TRBJ1-1; D might be TRBD1 (5 bases). Germline V CDR1 and CDR2: SGHDT, YYEEEE. The CDR3 spans 15 residues. V dropped 2 bases and J dropped 6 bases, with 17 bases sitting between them. CDR3 residues: CASSFWGMTRPEAFF. The CDR3 DNA is TGTGCCAGCAGCTTTTGGGGGATGACGCGTCCTGAAGCTTTCTTT. Using reference TRBV5-6 and TRBJ1-1 for the parts outside the CDR3, the full variable domain is DAGVTQSPTHLIKTRGQQVTLRCSPKSGHDTVSWYQQALGQGPQFIFQYYEEEERQRGNFPDRFSGHQFPNYSSELNVNALLLGDSALYLCASSFWGMTRPEAFFGQGTRLTVV.

The chain joins TRBV19 to TRBJ2-3, with 8 bases matching TRBD1. The CDR3 sequence is 15 residues long. V shed 6 bases, J shed 3 bases, and the junction held 8 bases outside the gene matches. Germline CDR1 and CDR2: LNHDA and SQIVND (reference sequence). CDR3 sequence reads: CASSGQGERTDTQYF. CDR3 nucleotides: TGTGCCAGTAGCGGACAGGGCGAGAGGACAGATACGCAGTATTTT.

V gene TRBV10-3 combines with J gene TRBJ2-2, with D hard to call. Per the germline V gene, CDR1 is ENHRY and CDR2 is SYGVKD. CDR3 length equals 11 residues. Trimming stripped 8 bases from V and 5 bases from J, with 6 bases between. The CDR3 DNA is TGTGCCATCCGAGAAACCGGGGAGCTGTTTTTT. This translates into CAIRETGELFF.

The V gene is TRBV7-2, the J gene TRBJ1-4, with 7 bases matching TRBD1. CDR1 and CDR2 from the germline V gene are SGHTA and FQGNSA. The CDR3 has 15 amino acids. V was clipped by 4 bases and J by 5 bases; unmatched bases: 7. As DNA, the CDR3 is TGTGCCAGCAGCTATGGGTGGGGACAGAATGAAAAACTGTTTTTT. It encodes CASSYGWGQNEKLFF.

The chain has TRBV5-1 and TRBJ2-1, with D possibly TRBD1 on 6 matching bases. Trimming cost V 3 bases and J 3 bases, with 13 bases left between them. Per the germline V gene, CDR1 is SGHRS and CDR2 is YFSETQ. The length of the CDR3 is 15 residues. CDR3 sequence (DNA): TGCGCCAGCAGCTACACCGGGACAAGCTACAATGAGCAGTTCTTC. This gives the protein CASSYTGTSYNEQFF.

The V gene is TRBV5-1, the J gene TRBJ1-6; 7 bases are a match to TRBD1. Germline V lookup: CDR1 SGHRS, CDR2 YFSETQ. This CDR3 has 16 residues. The J segment lost 7 bases and the V segment lost 0 bases, leaving 7 bases of the junction unmatched. CDR3 DNA: TGCGCCAGCAGCTTGGCCGTACAGGGGACCAATTCACCCCTCCACTTT. It is translated as CASSLAVQGTNSPLHF.

The chain couples TRBV19 to TRBJ1-1, with D possibly matching TRBD1 (6 bases). Trimming took off 7 bases at V and 1 base at J, with 16 bases between the two ends. This CDR3 comprises 15 residues. Germline V gene lookup returns CDR1 LNHDA and CDR2 SQIVND (reference sequence). The CDR3 region has the DNA TGTGCCAGTATTCCAGGGGCGGGGGCGAACACTGAAGCTTTCTTT. Its protein is CASIPGAGANTEAFF.

The rearrangement joins TRBV12-5 to TRBJ1-5; D remains ambiguous. The CDR3 runs 12 residues. Germline assignment: CDR1 LGHNT and CDR2 FRNRAP. Trimming left V 2 bases short and J 9 bases short, with 8 bases between. CDR3 loop: CASGLTGRPQHF. The CDR3 DNA reads as TGTGCTAGTGGTTTGACCGGCCGGCCCCAGCATTTT.

V usage is TRBV27 and J usage is TRBJ2-7, with no clear D. The CDR3 extends over 15 amino acids. V lost 6 bases and J lost 0, with 15 bases in between. The germline V gene has CDR1 MNHEY and CDR2 SMNVEV (reference sequence). The CDR3 reads CASSPTPRSSYEQYF. The CDR3 nucleotides are TGTGCCAGCAGCCCGACACCGAGGAGCTCCTACGAGCAGTACTTC.